A selection of T cell receptor beta chains follows, all from one sample in a study of T cell responses to AZD1222 COVID-19 vaccine. Repertoires were generated with immunoSEQ multiplex PCR, while TCRdb's copy carries only in-frame clones and drops some. The profile covers about 140,000 clones, with more than 85% appearing a single time and more than 0.9% taken by the ten largest. The source was peripheral blood, collected 28 days after the second AZD1222 dose. These receptors were collected from an adult who received the AZD1222 COVID-19 vaccine. The CDR3 runs from the conserved cysteine through the conserved F or W. D genes are given only for firm matches. Size tells how often a clone was seen (once, few, many) or the class of an expanded clone, and some rows leave it out.

clone_size d_call j_call v_call cdr3_nt cdr3_aa
. . TRBJ1-1 TRBV6-6 TGTGCCAGCAGCCAAGAACAGGAAATCATGAACACTGAAGCTTTCTTT CASSQEQEIMNTEAFF
. . TRBJ1-1 TRBV6-2/TRBV6-3 TGTGCCAGCAGTTACTCCAACACTGAAGCTTTCTTT CASSYSNTEAFF
. . TRBJ2-3 TRBV11-2 TGTGCCAGCAGCTTGACGGGGGACCTCACAGATACGCAGTATTTT CASSLTGDLTDTQYF
. . TRBJ1-3 TRBV4-2 TGTGCCAGCAGCCAAGGCAGTCAAACTGGAAACACCATATATTTT CASSQGSQTGNTIYF
once . TRBJ1-5 TRBV20-1 TGCAGTGCTAGTGGGAGGGTCGCGGATCAGCCCCAGCATTTT CSASGRVADQPQHF
. . TRBJ1-2 TRBV28 TGTGCCAGCAGACACAGCGGGGAAAACTATGGCTACACCTTC CASRHSGENYGYTF
once TRBD1 TRBJ1-4 TRBV11-2 TGTGCCAGCAGCTACCGGGACAGCGTAAAGAATGAAAAACTGTTTTTT CASSYRDSVKNEKLFF
. TRBD1 TRBJ2-7 TRBV28 TGTGCCAGCAGCCAGGGGGACAGGTTGAGCTCCTACGAGCAGTACTTC CASSQGDRLSSYEQYF
. TRBD1 TRBJ1-4 TRBV6-5 TGTGCCAGCAGTTACAGGACAGGGGGCCGAAAACTGTTTTTT CASSYRTGGRKLFF
. . TRBJ2-7 TRBV27 TGTGCCTGCGGGACGGACTTCTACGAGCAGTACTTC CACGTDFYEQYF
few . TRBJ1-1 TRBV11-3 TGTGCCAGCAGCGTAGATTTCCTCACTGAAGCTTTCTTT CASSVDFLTEAFF
. . TRBJ1-2 TRBV27 TGTGCCAGCAGTTTATCTATGGGGTGGGCAGACTCTAATGGCTACACCTTC CASSLSMGWADSNGYTF
. TRBD1 TRBJ1-6 TRBV3-1/TRBV3-2 TGTGCCACCGCGACAGGGAGCTCCTATAATTCACCCCTCCACTTT CATATGSSYNSPLHF
. TRBD1 TRBJ2-6 TRBV7-3 TGTGCCAGCAGCGCGGCCGGGACAGGCTCTGGGGCCAACGTCCTGACTTTC CASSAAGTGSGANVLTF
. . TRBJ1-2 TRBV9 TGTGCCAGCAGCGTAGGCGTACCTAACGTAATGGGCTACACCTTC CASSVGVPNVMGYTF
. . TRBJ1-1 TRBV7-9 TGTGCCAGCAGCTTGGCAACCGGGGTGAACACTGAAGCTTTCTTT CASSLATGVNTEAFF
. TRBD1 TRBJ1-2 TRBV9 TGTGCCAGCAGCGTAGAGGGGGCCGCATATGGCTACACCTTC CASSVEGAAYGYTF
. TRBD1 TRBJ1-1 TRBV5-6 TGTGCCAGCAGCTTGCAAACCCGACAGGGCGCTGAAGCTTTCTTT CASSLQTRQGAEAFF
. TRBD1 TRBJ2-2 TRBV28 TGTGCCAGCAGTTCCCACAGGGGGCGCAAAACCGGGGAGCTGTTTTTT CASSSHRGRKTGELFF